This T cell receptor beta chain was recorded in a study of identical twins. Via MiXCR, TCRdb re-called the 5' RACE reads, giving one row per CDR3 protein. The sample has hundreds of thousands of distinct CDR3 sequences, roughly 6% seen once. Healthy Caucasian individuals made up all the donors. Study outcomes and limitations: The same donors were not followed; conclusions instead depended on cross-sectional statistical analysis.

This clonotype was seen ten or more times. As yet, its antigen is unknown. The CDR3 has 17 residues. The V gene's germline CDR1 is MNHNS and CDR2 SASEGT. Trimming cost V 5 bases and J 0 bases, with 18 bases left between them. The V gene is TRBV6-1, the J gene TRBJ2-3; maybe TRBD2 (7 bases). The sequence was obtained from a man younger than 35 in good health. Sequenced input: naive T cells sorted from blood. Here the CDR3 DNA reads TGTGCCAGCAGTCCCCAAGGGGGGGGGCACAGCACAGATACGCAGTATTTT. Translated, it gives CASSPQGGGHSTDTQYF.